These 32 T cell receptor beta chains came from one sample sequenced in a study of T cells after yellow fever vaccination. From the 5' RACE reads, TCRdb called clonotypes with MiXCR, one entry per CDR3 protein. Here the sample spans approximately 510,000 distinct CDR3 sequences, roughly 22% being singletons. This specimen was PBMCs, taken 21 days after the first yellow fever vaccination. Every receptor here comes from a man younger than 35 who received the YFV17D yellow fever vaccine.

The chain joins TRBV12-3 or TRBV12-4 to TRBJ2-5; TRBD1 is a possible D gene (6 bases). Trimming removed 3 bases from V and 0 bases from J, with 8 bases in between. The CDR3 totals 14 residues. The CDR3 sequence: CASSLGTYQETQYF. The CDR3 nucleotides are TGTGCCAGCAGTTTGGGGACATACCAAGAGACCCAGTACTTC.

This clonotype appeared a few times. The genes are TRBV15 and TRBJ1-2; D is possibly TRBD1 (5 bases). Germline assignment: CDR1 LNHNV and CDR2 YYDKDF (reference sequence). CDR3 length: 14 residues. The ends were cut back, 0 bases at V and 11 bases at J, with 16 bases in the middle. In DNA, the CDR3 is TGTGCCACCAGCAGAGATCGTGGTACCGGGACGTACACCTTC. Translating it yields CATSRDRGTGTYTF. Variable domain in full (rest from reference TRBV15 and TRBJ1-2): DAMVIQNPRYQVTQFGKPVTLSCSQTLNHNVMYWYQQKSSQAPKLLFHYYDKDFNNEADTPDNFQSRRPNTSFCFLDIRSPGLGDTAMYLCATSRDRGTGTYTFGSGTRLTVV.

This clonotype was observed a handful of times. The CDR3 DNA is TGTGCCAGCAGCTTGCGGACGGTGCGAGAGACCCAGTACTTC. Encoded protein: CASSLRTVRETQYF. The chain carries TRBV7-9 and TRBJ2-5; D unclear. With 3 bases removed from V and 4 bases from J, the gap between germline ends came to 12 bases. The germline CDR1 and CDR2 sequences are SEHNR and FQNEAQ (reference sequence). The CDR3 spans 14 residues.

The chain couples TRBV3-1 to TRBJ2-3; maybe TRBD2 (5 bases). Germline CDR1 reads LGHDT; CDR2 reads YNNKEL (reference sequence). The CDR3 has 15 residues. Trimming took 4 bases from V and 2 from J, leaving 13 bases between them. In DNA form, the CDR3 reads TGTGCCAGCAGCCGTGGACTTCGGGACACAGATACGCAGTATTTT. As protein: CASSRGLRDTDTQYF.

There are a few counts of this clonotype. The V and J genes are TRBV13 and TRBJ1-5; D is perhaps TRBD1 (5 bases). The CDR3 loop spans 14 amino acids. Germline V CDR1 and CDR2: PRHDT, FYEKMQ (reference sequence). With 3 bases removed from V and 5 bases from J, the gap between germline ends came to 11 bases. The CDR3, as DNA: TGTGCCAGCAGCTTCGGGGACGGACATCAGCCCCAGCATTTT. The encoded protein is CASSFGDGHQPQHF.

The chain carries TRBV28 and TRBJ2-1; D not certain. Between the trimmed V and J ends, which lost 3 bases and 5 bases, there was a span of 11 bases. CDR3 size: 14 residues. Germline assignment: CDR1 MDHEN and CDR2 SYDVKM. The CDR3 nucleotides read TGTGCCAGCAGTTTCTCCGGATTGCACAATGAGCAGTTCTTC. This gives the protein CASSFSGLHNEQFF. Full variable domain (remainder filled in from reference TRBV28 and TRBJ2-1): DVKVTQSSRYLVKRTGEKVFLECVQDMDHENMFWYRQDPGLGLRLIYFSYDVKMKEKGDIPEGYSVSREKKERFSLILESASTNQTSMYLCASSFSGLHNEQFFGPGTRLTVL.

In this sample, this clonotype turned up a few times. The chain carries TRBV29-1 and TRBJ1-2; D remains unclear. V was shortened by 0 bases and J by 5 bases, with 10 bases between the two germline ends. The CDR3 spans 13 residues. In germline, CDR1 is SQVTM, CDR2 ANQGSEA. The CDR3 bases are TGCAGCGTTGAAGATGTGGGCGGGTATGGCTACACCTTC. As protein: CSVEDVGGYGYTF.

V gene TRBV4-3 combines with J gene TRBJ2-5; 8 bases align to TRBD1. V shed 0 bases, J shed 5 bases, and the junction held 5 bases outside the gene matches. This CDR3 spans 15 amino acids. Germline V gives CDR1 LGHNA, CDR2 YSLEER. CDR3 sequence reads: CASSQDGTGGETQYF. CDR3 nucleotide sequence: TGCGCCAGCAGCCAAGACGGGACAGGAGGCGAGACCCAGTACTTC.

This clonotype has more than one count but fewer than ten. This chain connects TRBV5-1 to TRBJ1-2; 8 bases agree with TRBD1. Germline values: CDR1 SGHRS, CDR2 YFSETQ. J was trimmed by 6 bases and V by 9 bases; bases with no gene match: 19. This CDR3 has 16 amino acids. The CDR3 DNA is TGCGCCACCAGACTGACAGGGGATCAGAAAAGGGATGGCTACACCTTC. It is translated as CATRLTGDQKRDGYTF.

CDR3 in amino acids: CASIATGIQAFF. CDR3 in DNA: TGTGCCAGCATCGCGACAGGGATACAAGCTTTCTTT. This chain connects TRBV6-2 or TRBV6-3 to TRBJ1-1, with TRBD1 matching over 7 bases. Germline assignment: CDR1 MNHEY and CDR2 SVGEGT. The CDR3 runs to 12 residues. Trimming removed 7 bases from V and 9 bases from J; junction bases left unmatched: 8.

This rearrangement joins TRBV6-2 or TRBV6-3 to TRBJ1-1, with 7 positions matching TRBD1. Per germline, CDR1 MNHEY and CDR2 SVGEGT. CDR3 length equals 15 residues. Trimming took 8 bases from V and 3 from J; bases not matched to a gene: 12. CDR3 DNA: TGTGCCAGCGGTACAGGGGCTCAGGGTTACACTGAAGCTTTCTTT. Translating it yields CASGTGAQGYTEAFF.

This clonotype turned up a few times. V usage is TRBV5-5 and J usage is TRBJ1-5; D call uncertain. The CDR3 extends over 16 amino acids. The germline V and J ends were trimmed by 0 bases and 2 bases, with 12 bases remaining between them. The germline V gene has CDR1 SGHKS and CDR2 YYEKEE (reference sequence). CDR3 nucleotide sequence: TGTGCCAGCAGCTTGGAAGGAGGGCATGGCAATCAGCCCCAGCATTTT. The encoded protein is CASSLEGGHGNQPQHF.

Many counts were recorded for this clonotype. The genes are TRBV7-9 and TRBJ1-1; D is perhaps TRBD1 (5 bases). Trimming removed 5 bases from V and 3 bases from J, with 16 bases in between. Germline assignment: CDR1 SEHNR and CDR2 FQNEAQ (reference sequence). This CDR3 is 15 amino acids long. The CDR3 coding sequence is TGTGCCAGCAGCCCCCGGGCAGGACAATACACTGAAGCTTTCTTT. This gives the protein CASSPRAGQYTEAFF.

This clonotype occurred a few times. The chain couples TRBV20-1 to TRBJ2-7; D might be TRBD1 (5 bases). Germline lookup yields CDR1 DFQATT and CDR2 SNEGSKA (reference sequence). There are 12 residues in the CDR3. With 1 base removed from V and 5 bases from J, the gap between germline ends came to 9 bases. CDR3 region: CSARAQGNEQYF. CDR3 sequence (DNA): TGCAGTGCTAGAGCCCAGGGTAACGAGCAGTACTTC.

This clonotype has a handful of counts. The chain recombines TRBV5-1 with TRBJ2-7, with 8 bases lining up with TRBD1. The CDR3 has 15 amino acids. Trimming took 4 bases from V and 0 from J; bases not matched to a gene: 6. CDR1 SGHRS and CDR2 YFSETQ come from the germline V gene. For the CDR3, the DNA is TGCGCCAGCAGCACTCGACAGGGGAGCTCCTACGAGCAGTACTTC. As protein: CASSTRQGSSYEQYF.

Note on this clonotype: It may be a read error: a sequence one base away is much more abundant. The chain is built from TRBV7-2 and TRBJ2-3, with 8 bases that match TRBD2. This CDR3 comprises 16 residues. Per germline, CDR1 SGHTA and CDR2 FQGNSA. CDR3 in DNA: TGTGCCAGCAGCCTAGAGGAAGCGGGGGTACCAGATACGCTGTATTTT. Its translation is CASSLEEAGVPDTLYF.

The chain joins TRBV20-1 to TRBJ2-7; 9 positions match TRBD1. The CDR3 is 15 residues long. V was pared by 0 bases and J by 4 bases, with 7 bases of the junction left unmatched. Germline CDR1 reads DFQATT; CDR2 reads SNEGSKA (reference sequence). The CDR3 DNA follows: TGCAGTGCTAGAGATGCCCAGGGACAGGGTTACGAGCAGTACTTC. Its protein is CSARDAQGQGYEQYF.

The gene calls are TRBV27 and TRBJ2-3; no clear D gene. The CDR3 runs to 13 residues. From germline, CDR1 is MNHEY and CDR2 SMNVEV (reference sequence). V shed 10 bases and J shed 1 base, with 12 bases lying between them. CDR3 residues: CATLRNGTDTQYF. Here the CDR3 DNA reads TGTGCCACTCTGCGAAATGGCACAGATACGCAGTATTTT.

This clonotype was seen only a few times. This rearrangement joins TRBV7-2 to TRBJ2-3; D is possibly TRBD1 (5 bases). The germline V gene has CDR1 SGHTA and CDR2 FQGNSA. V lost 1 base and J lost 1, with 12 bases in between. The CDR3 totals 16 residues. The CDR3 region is CASSLGVGVRTDTQYF. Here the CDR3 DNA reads TGTGCCAGCAGCTTAGGGGTAGGGGTGCGCACAGATACGCAGTATTTT.

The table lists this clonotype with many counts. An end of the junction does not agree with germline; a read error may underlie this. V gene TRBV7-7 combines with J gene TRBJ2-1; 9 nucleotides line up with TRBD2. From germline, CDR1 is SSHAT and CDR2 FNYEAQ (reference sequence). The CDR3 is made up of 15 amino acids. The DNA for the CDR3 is TGTGCTAGCAGCCCCGGAGCGGGGGGATACAATGAGCAGTTCTTC. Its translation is CASSPGAGGYNEQFF.

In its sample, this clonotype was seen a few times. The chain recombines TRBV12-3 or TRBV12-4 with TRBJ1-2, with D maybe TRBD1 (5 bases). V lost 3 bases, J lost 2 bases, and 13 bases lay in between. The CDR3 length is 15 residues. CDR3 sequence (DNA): TGTGCCAGCAGTTTTCTAGGGGCAGGGAACTATGGCTACACCTTC. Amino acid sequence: CASSFLGAGNYGYTF.

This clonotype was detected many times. Here the CDR3 reads CASSSFRDPPPDTQYF. CDR3 bases: TGTGCCAGCAGCTCCTTCCGGGACCCCCCGCCAGATACGCAGTATTTT. The rearrangement links TRBV11-2 to TRBJ2-3, with D possibly being TRBD1 or TRBD2 (5 bases each). CDR1 is SGHAT and CDR2 is FQNNGV in the germline V gene. The CDR3 is made up of 16 amino acids. V was clipped by 4 bases and J by 4 bases, with 18 bases between them.

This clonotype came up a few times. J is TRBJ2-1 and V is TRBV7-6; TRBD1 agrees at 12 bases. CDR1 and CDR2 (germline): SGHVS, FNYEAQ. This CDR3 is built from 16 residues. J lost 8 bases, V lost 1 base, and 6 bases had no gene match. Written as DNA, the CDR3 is TGTGCCAGCAGCTTAGGAGTGGGGACAGGGGGCTATGAGCAGTTCTTC. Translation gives CASSLGVGTGGYEQFF. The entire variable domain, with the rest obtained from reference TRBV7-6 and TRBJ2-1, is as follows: GAGVSQSPRYKVTKRGQDVALRCDPISGHVSLYWYRQALGQGPEFLTYFNYEAQQDKSGLPNDRFSAERPEGSISTLTIQRTEQRDSAMYRCASSLGVGTGGYEQFFGPGTRLTVL.

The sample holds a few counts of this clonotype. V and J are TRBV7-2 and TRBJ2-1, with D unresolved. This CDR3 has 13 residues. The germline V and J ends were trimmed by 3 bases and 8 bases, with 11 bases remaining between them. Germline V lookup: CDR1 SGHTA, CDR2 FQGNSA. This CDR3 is CASSFRFPDEQFF. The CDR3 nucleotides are TGTGCCAGCAGCTTTAGATTCCCGGATGAGCAGTTCTTC.

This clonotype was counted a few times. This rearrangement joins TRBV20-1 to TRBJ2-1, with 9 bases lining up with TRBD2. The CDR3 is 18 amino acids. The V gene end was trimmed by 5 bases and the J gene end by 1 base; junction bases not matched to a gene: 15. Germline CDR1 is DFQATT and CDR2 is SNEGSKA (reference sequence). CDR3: CSAQRYIAGDDSYNEQFF. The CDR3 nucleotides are TGCAGTGCTCAAAGATATATAGCGGGGGACGATTCCTACAATGAGCAGTTCTTC.

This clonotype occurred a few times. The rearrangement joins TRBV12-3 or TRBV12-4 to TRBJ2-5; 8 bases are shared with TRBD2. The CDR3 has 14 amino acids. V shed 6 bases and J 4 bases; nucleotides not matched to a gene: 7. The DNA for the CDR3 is TGTGCCAGCAGCACAATCGGGGGGGCAGAGACCCAGTACTTC. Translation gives CASSTIGGAETQYF.

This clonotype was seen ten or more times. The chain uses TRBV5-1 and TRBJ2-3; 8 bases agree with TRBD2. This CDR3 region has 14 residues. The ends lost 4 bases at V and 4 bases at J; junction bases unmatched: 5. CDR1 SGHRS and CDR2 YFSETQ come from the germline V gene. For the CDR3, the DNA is TGCGCCAGCAGCGACGTGACTAGCGCAGATACGCAGTATTTT. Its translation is CASSDVTSADTQYF.

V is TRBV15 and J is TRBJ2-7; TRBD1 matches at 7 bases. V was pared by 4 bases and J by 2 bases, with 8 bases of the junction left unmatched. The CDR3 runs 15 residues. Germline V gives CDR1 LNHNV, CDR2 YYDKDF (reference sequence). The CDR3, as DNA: TGTGCCACCAGCAAAAGCCGGGACAGACCCTACGAGCAGTACTTC. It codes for CATSKSRDRPYEQYF.

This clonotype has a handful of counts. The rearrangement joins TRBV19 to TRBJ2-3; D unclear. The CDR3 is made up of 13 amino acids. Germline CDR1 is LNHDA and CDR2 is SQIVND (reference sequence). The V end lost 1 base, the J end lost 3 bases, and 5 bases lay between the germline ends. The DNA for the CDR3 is TGTGCCAGTAGTATAGTCAGGACAGATACGCAGTATTTT. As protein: CASSIVRTDTQYF.

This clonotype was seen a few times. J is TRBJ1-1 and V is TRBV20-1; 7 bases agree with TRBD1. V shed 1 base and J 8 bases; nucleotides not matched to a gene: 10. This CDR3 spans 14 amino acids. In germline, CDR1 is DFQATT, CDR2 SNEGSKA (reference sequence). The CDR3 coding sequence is TGCAGTGCTAGAGTGGGGACAGCCCATGGGGAAGCTTTCTTT. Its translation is CSARVGTAHGEAFF.

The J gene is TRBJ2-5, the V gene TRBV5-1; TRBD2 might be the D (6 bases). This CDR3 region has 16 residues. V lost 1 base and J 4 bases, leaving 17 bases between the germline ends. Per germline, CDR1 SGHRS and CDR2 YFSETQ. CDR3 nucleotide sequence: TGCGCCAGCAGCTTGTCCGGGACTCGTGGTGCAGAGACCCAGTACTTC. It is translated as CASSLSGTRGAETQYF.

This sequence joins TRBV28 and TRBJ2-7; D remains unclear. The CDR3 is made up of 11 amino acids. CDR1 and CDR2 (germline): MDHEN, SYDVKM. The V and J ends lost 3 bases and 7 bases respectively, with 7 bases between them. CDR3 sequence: CASSLTMEQYV. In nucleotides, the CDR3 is TGTGCCAGCAGTTTGACAATGGAGCAGTACGTC.